This T cell receptor (beta chain) derives from a study of Ad26.COV2.S vaccination and SARS-CoV-2 variants. Treatment denoted: over 15 received Ad26.COV2.S at low or high dose, single or two shots; 5 received placebo; per-sample allocation not given. Samples analyzed were those drawn on day 63 after the first vaccine or placebo injection. The CDR3 loop spans 18 amino acids. Measured with immunoSEQ multiplex PCR; TCRdb has only the in-frame clones, and not every one. Of about 480,000 clones listed, around nine tenths are singletons. In this sample, this clone turned up once. The rearrangement uses TRBV21-1 and TRBJ2-3; the table's D gene call, TRBD2, was not cross checked with the DNA. TRBV21-1 is marked as a pseudogene. The sequenced sample was peripheral blood, obtained in a trial of Ad26.COV2.S vaccine versus placebo. The source of this sequence is a person aged 18-65 years who received the Ad26.COV2.S COVID-19 vaccine or a placebo. Here the CDR3 reads CASSRPAGVRSRTDTQYF. In DNA form, the CDR3 reads TGTGCCAGCAGCAGGCCAGCGGGAGTCCGCAGCCGCACAGATACGCAGTATTTT.